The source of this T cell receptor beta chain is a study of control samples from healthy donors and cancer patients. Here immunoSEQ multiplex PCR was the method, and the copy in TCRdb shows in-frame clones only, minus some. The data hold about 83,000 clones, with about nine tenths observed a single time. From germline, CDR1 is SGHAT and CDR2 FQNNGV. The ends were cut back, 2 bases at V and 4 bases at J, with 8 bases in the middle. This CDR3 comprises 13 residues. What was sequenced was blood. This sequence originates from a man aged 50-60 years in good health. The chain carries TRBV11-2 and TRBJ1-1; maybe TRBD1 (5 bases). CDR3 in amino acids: CASSLTTVTEAFF. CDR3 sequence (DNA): TGTGCCAGCAGCTTAACGACAGTCACTGAAGCTTTCTTT. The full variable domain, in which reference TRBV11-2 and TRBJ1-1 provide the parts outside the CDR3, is EAGVAQSPRYKIIEKRQSVAFWCNPISGHATLYWYQQILGQGPKLLIQFQNNGVVDDSQLPKDRFSAERLKGVDSTLKIQPAKLEDSAVYLCASSLTTVTEAFFGQGTRLTVV.